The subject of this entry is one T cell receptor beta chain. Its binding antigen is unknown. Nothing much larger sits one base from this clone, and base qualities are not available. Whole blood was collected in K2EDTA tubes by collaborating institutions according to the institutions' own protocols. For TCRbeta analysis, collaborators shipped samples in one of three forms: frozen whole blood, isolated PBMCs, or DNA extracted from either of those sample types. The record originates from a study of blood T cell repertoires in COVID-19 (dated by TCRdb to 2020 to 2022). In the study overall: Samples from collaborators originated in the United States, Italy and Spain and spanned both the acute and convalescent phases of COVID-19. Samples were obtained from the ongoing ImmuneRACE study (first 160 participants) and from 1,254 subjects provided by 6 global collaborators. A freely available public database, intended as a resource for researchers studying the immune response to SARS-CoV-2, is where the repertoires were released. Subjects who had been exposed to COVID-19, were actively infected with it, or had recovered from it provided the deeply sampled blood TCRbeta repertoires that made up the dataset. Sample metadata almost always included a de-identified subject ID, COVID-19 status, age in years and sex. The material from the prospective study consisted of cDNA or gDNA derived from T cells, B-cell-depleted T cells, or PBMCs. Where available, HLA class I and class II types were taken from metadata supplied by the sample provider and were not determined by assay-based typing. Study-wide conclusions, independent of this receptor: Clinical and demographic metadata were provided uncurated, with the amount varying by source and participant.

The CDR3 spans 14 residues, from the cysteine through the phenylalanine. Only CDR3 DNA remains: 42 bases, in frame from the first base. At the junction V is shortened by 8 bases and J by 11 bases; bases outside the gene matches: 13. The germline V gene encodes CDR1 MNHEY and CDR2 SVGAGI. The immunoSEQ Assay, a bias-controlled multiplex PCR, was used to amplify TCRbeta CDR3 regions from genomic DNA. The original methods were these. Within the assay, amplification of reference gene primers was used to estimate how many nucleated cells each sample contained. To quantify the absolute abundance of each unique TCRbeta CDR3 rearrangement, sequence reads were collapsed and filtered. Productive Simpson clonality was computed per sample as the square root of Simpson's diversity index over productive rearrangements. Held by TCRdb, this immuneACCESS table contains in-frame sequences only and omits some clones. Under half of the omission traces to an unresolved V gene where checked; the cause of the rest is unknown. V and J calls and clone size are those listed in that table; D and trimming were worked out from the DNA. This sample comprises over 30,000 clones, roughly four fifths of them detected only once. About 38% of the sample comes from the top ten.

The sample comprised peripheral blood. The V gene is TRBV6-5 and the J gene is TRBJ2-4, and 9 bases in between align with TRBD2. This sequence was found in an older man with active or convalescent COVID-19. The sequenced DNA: TGTGCCAGCTCTATAGCGGGAGAGGGGGACTTTCAGTACTTC. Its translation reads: CASSIAGEGDFQYF.